This entry lists 11 T cell receptor beta chains sequenced from one sample in a study of cytomegalovirus exposure and HLA in healthy donors. The PCR contained 60 Vbeta and 13 Jbeta primers. Clones were read by immunoSEQ multiplex PCR, and TCRdb kept only the in-frame ones, dropping some. This sample carries 120,000 to 150,000 clones, 82% of them seen once, and the ten largest clones take under 2%. Sequences were obtained from PBMCs. The receptors derive from a woman aged 40 to 55 in good health and CMV-seronegative.

J is TRBJ2-3 and V is TRBV7-8; the D gene is possibly TRBD2 (5 bases). Trimming removed 1 base from V and 4 bases from J, with 21 bases in between. CDR1 is SGHVS and CDR2 is FQNEAQ in the germline V gene. CDR3 length: 18 amino acids. The CDR3 DNA is TGTGCCAGCAGCTTAGAGTGGAGATCGGGGTATGGTTCAGATACGCAGTATTTT. Protein sequence: CASSLEWRSGYGSDTQYF. The complete variable domain, with remaining parts taken from reference TRBV7-8 and TRBJ2-3, reads GAGVSQSPRYKVAKRGQDVALRCDPISGHVSLFWYQQALGQGPEFLTYFQNEAQLDKSGLPSDRFFAERPEGSVSTLKIQRTQQEDSAVYLCASSLEWRSGYGSDTQYFGPGTRLTVL.

This clone was detected only a few times. The chain employs TRBV4-2 and TRBJ2-1; 8 positions match TRBD1. Germline V CDR1 and CDR2: LGHNA, YNFKEQ. V shed 0 bases and J 5 bases; nucleotides not matched to a gene: 3. The CDR3 contains 15 residues. The DNA for the CDR3 is TGTGCCAGCAGCCAAGATTGGACAGGGAACAATGAGCAGTTCTTC. Translating it yields CASSQDWTGNNEQFF.

The chain uses TRBV7-6 and TRBJ2-3, with 7 bases aligning to TRBD1. CDR3 length equals 18 residues. After removal of 5 bases from V and 0 bases from J, the junction contained 14 bases not matched to a gene. Germline V CDR1 and CDR2: SGHVS, FNYEAQ. In DNA, the CDR3 is TGTGCCAGCAGCGCAACTTCCTCCGGGACAGAAAGCACAGATACGCAGTATTTT. It codes for CASSATSSGTESTDTQYF.

This clone turned up a few times. The V gene is TRBV5-1, the J gene TRBJ2-5; tentative D call: TRBD2 (5 bases). Trimming took 6 bases from V and 5 from J, leaving 14 bases between them. The CDR3 has 13 residues. Germline V gene sequence: CDR1 SGHRS, CDR2 YFSETQ. CDR3: CASTSGTGETQYF. In DNA, the CDR3 is TGCGCCAGCACTTCAGGCACGGGGGAGACCCAGTACTTC.

Only one count was recorded for this clone. This chain links TRBV7-9 with TRBJ2-1; TRBD2 matches at 9 bases. The CDR3 sequence is 17 residues long. The V segment lost 4 bases and the J segment 0 bases; nucleotides outside the gene matches: 7. Germline V gives CDR1 SEHNR, CDR2 FQNEAQ (reference sequence). CDR3 DNA: TGTGCCAGCAGCTCGACTAGCGGAGGGGGCTCCTACAATGAGCAGTTCTTC. Its translation is CASSSTSGGGSYNEQFF.

This clone appeared a few times. The chain recombines TRBV9 with TRBJ2-3; D might be TRBD1 (5 bases). The V gene lost 0 bases and the J gene lost 0 bases, with 14 bases spanning the gap. This CDR3 has 17 residues. CDR1 is SGDLS and CDR2 is YYNGEE in the germline V gene. Here the CDR3 DNA reads TGTGCCAGCAGCGTAGAACATACAGGTTTCAGCACAGATACGCAGTATTTT. Translation: CASSVEHTGFSTDTQYF.

The chain is built from TRBV2 and TRBJ2-1; TRBD2 matches at 9 bases. The CDR3 consists of 17 residues. V was pared by 4 bases and J by 0 bases, with 7 bases of the junction left unmatched. The germline gives CDR1 SNHLY, CDR2 FYNNEI. The CDR3 is CASSGTSDISSYNEQFF. CDR3 DNA sequence: TGTGCCAGCAGTGGGACTAGCGATATAAGCTCCTACAATGAGCAGTTCTTC.

The chain carries TRBV28 and TRBJ2-2; perhaps TRBD2 as D (6 bases). CDR3 length: 14 residues. In germline, CDR1 is MDHEN, CDR2 SYDVKM. Trimming shortened V by 2 bases and J by 8 bases, and 12 bases separated the two germline ends. CDR3 nucleotides: TGTGCCAGCAGTTTAATGGGGGGACGAGGGGAGCTGTTTTTT. It codes for CASSLMGGRGELFF.

The J gene is TRBJ2-7, the V gene TRBV5-1; weak D call: TRBD2 (6 bases). CDR3 length: 17 amino acids. Looked up from germline, CDR1 is SGHRS and CDR2 is YFSETQ. V was clipped by 4 bases and J by 2 bases, with 22 bases between them. The CDR3 spells CASSPAAKDYQTYEQYF. CDR3 bases: TGCGCCAGCAGCCCGGCGGCTAAGGACTACCAGACCTACGAGCAGTACTTC.

This clone was recorded once. V usage is TRBV9 and J usage is TRBJ1-2, with D unclear. The V gene lost 0 bases and the J gene lost 6 bases, with 6 bases spanning the gap. The CDR3 is 12 amino acids. Germline V gives CDR1 SGDLS, CDR2 YYNGEE. The CDR3 loop is CASSVDGDGYTF. CDR3 bases: TGTGCCAGCAGCGTAGACGGGGATGGCTACACCTTC.

The V gene is TRBV27, the J gene TRBJ1-5; unclear D gene. Germline values: CDR1 MNHEY, CDR2 SMNVEV (reference sequence). This CDR3 region has 13 residues. V gave up 5 bases and J gave up 9 bases, with 14 bases separating them. CDR3 DNA sequence: TGTGCCAGCAGTCGGTGGGCCCAATGGCCCCAGCATTTT. Translated: CASSRWAQWPQHF.